The sequence of this T cell receptor beta chain was determined in a study of blood T cell repertoires in COVID-19. Study overall: The United States, Italy and Spain supplied acute and convalescent COVID-19 samples. T cells, B-cell-depleted T cells, or PBMCs provided the cDNA or gDNA that served as material.

The authors' processing: Amplifying reference gene primers gave estimates of nucleated cell counts. The protocol was immunoSEQ multiplex PCR, while the TCRdb copy is restricted to in-frame clones and leaves out a portion. The V and J calls and the clone size are those of that table, but D and trimming were determined from the DNA. The table has a few hundred thousand clones, roughly 88% seen once. In this sample, this clone turned up once. In germline, CDR1 is MNHEY, CDR2 SVGEGT. This CDR3 has 16 amino acids. The trim removed 6 bases at V and 6 bases at J, leaving 12 bases unmatched. Patients in Seattle were enrolled during active infection, then followed longitudinally.

The TCR comes from a woman in her 70s with COVID-19, enrolled during active disease. The genes are TRBV6-2 or TRBV6-3 and TRBJ2-2; 8 nucleotides match TRBD1. Material: peripheral blood. The CDR3: CASSPDRGILAGELFF. The CDR3 DNA follows: TGTGCCAGCAGCCCTGACAGGGGTATATTAGCCGGGGAGCTGTTTTTT.